A selection of T cell receptor beta chains follows, all from one sample in a study of T cell changes during pregnancy in multiple sclerosis. Profiled with immunoSEQ multiplex PCR; TCRdb holds only in-frame clones, not every one. The data show around 92,000 clones, with about 93% seen just once and around 4.1% held by the top ten. The source material was peripheral blood, sampled in the first trimester of pregnancy. The receptors here all came from a female donor with multiple sclerosis, enrolled in a pregnancy study. The CDR3 runs from the conserved cysteine through the conserved F or W. The D gene is left open where the match is weak. Clone sizes are given selectively: once, few, many, or a class where the clone is expanded.

DNA	CDR3	size	V	J	length	D
TGTGCCAGCAGCGTTCTGACGGGGTCAGGAAGAAAAACAGATACGCAGTATTTT	CASSVLTGSGRKTDTQYF	.	TRBV9	TRBJ2-3	18	.
TGTGCCAGCAGCGTCCACCTGGGACAAGGAACCTCTGGGGCCAACGTCCTGACTTTC	CASSVHLGQGTSGANVLTF	.	TRBV11-1	TRBJ2-6	19	.
TGTGCCAGCAGCTTGGAGGGGCCTCTTCGTGGCTACACCTTC	CASSLEGPLRGYTF	.	TRBV5-6	TRBJ1-2	14	.
TGTGCCAGCAGCCAAGAGGCGGAGAATTCACCCCTCCACTTT	CASSQEAENSPLHF	.	TRBV4-2	TRBJ1-6	14	.
TGTGCCAGCAGTAGACCCGGGGTAGACTACGAGCAGTACTTC	CASSRPGVDYEQYF	.	TRBV28	TRBJ2-7	14	.
TGTGCCAGCAAGCTAGCGGGGGGTATACCCGGCGGGACAGATACGCAGTATTTT	CASKLAGGIPGGTDTQYF	.	TRBV27	TRBJ2-3	18	TRBD2
TGTGCCAGCAGCTGGCGGGGGGGCGAGCACGAAGCTTTCTTT	CASSWRGGEHEAFF	.	TRBV13	TRBJ1-1	14	.
TGTGCCAGCAGCTTAGCCTCGGCAGGTGCGCAGTATTTT	CASSLASAGAQYF	once	TRBV7-8	TRBJ2-3	13	.
TGTGCCAGCAGGGCAGTTAGCAATCAGCCCCAGCATTTT	CASRAVSNQPQHF	once	TRBV2	TRBJ1-5	13	.
TGTGCCTGGACCCTAGCGGGGGCCGGCACAGATACGCAGTATTTT	CAWTLAGAGTDTQYF	.	TRBV30	TRBJ2-3	15	TRBD2
TGCGCCAGCAGCTTCTTCTCGAAAGGGGGACAAAGGGATGAGACCCAGTACTTC	CASSFFSKGGQRDETQYF	.	TRBV5-1	TRBJ2-5	18	.
TGTGCCAGCAGCCCCTCGGGGGGGGACACTGAAGCTTTCTTT	CASSPSGGDTEAFF	.	TRBV7-3	TRBJ1-1	14	.
TGTGCCAGCACCAAGATCGGGGGTAAGGCCCCCAGTGAGCAGTTCTTC	CASTKIGGKAPSEQFF	.	TRBV5-4	TRBJ2-1	16	.
TGTGCCAGCACTAAAGGACAGTCCTACAATGAGCAGTTCTTC	CASTKGQSYNEQFF	once	TRBV2	TRBJ2-1	14	.
TGTGCCAGCAAGAGCTTCTCGCACGAGCAGTACTTC	CASKSFSHEQYF	.	TRBV2	TRBJ2-7	12	.
TGTGCCAGCAGCGCGCGGGGAATCTCTGGAAACACCATATATTTT	CASSARGISGNTIYF	.	TRBV9	TRBJ1-3	15	.
TGTGCCAGCAGTGAAGATCGTGGGGGGGTTTACACTGAAGCTTTCTTT	CASSEDRGGVYTEAFF	once	TRBV25-1	TRBJ1-1	16	.
TGTGCCAGCAACTCTGACAGGGCTCAGCCCCAGCATTTT	CASNSDRAQPQHF	once	TRBV7-8	TRBJ1-5	13	TRBD1
TGTGCCAGCGGACGGACTAGCGGCTCCTACGAGCAGTACTTC	CASGRTSGSYEQYF	.	TRBV6-6	TRBJ2-7	14	TRBD2
TGTGCCAAGGGACAGGAACCCTACGAGCAGTACTTC	CAKGQEPYEQYF	.	TRBV10-3	TRBJ2-7	12	TRBD1
TGCGCCAGCAGCGGAGGACTAGCGGGGGGCGGGGATACGCAGTATTTT	CASSGGLAGGGDTQYF	.	TRBV5-1	TRBJ2-3	16	TRBD2
TGTGCCAGCAGCTTGGGGCAGGCCGCCTACGAGCAGTACTTC	CASSLGQAAYEQYF	once	TRBV5-6	TRBJ2-7	14	.
TGTGCCAGCAGCCCATTTAGGAGCTCCTACGAGCAGTACTTC	CASSPFRSSYEQYF	once	TRBV16	TRBJ2-7	14	.
TGTGCCAGCAGCTTAGGGGGACACCACCTTAATTCACCCCTCCACTTT	CASSLGGHHLNSPLHF	once	TRBV7-2	TRBJ1-6	16	.
TGTGCCAGCAGCTTGATCGGAGCTTTCTTT	CASSLIGAFF	.	TRBV7-9	TRBJ1-1	10	.
TGTGCCAGCAGCTTGTCGGGGACAGGGGCCAACGAGCAGTACTTC	CASSLSGTGANEQYF	.	TRBV5-5	TRBJ2-7	15	TRBD1
TGTGCCAGCATCAGCTCCTACGAGCAGTACTTC	CASISSYEQYF	once	TRBV21-1	TRBJ2-7	11	.
TGTGCCAGCAGCCCACGGAGCTCCTACAATGAGCAGTTCTTC	CASSPRSSYNEQFF	.	TRBV6-5	TRBJ2-1	14	.
TGTGCCAGCAGCCCGCGGACTAGCGGGGGGGCAGATACGCAGTATTTT	CASSPRTSGGADTQYF	.	TRBV9	TRBJ2-3	16	TRBD2
TGTGCCAGCAGCCCGCGACTAGCGGGGGGTAACACCGGGGAGCTGTTTTTT	CASSPRLAGGNTGELFF	.	TRBV9	TRBJ2-2	17	TRBD2
TGTGCCAGTACCCACCCAGGCAATCAGCCCCAGCATTTT	CASTHPGNQPQHF	.	TRBV19	TRBJ1-5	13	.